This T cell receptor (beta chain) stems from a study of Ad26.COV2.S vaccination and SARS-CoV-2 variants. Study information: Of the COV1001 trial arms, the Ad26.COV2.S arm included the donor.

Study-wide points: Greater spike-specific TCR breadth was seen in vaccine recipients than in placebo recipients. Reported findings describe substantial breadth in spike-specific CD8+ and CD4+ T cell responses following vaccination.

Worth noting for this clone: Its antigen is still unknown.

Germline CDR1 SGHTA, CDR2 FQGNSA. This CDR3 is built from 13 residues. V dropped 3 bases and J dropped 7; count of bases not matched to a gene: 5. Regarding treatment: around 19 received Ad26.COV2.S at low or high dose, single or two shots; about 5 received placebo; per-sample allocation not given. Samples came from day 63 after the first vaccine or placebo injection. Method: immunoSEQ multiplex PCR; TCRdb's copy keeps in-frame clones and lacks some. Of 250,000 to 300,000 clones listed, around 87% are singletons. Sequences were derived from peripheral blood, sampled in a trial of Ad26.COV2.S vaccine versus placebo. V gene TRBV7-2 combines with J gene TRBJ1-1, with TRBD1 matching 7 bases. The source of this sequence is a person between 18 and 65 years old who received the Ad26.COV2.S COVID-19 vaccine or a placebo. The CDR3 here is CASSFYDRVEAFF. The CDR3 DNA is TGTGCCAGCAGCTTCTACGACAGGGTTGAAGCTTTCTTT.